The subject of this entry is one TCR beta chain. Its target antigen remains unknown. Base-call qualities are not available, and no considerably larger clone is one nucleotide away. This specimen belongs to a study of cytomegalovirus exposure and HLA in healthy donors (dated by TCRdb to 2016 to 2017). About the full investigation: An earlier analysis of some 600 of the donors reported about 260 Gb of sequence data and approximately 120 million unique TCR beta sequences obtained from 180 million or so T cells. Across under 500 genotyped donors of the cohort, an average of about 240,000 unique TCR beta nucleotide sequences per donor were sequenced, and roughly 20% of those sequences were non-productive. In an earlier analysis of several hundred of the donors, high-throughput TCR beta sequencing was used to judge whether each TCR beta V gene segment behaved as functional or pseudogenic. The T cell repertoires of 550 to 850 subjects were profiled by immunosequencing and related to cytomegalovirus serostatus. Around 320 gigabases of sequencing data and 80 million or so unique TCR sequences were included in an early release covering under 650 HLA-typed donors. In a later analysis, previously published TCR beta repertoires from 500 to 750 donors were re-analyzed and high-resolution HLA genotyping was added so that TCR occurrence patterns could be studied. Because of strong linkage in the cohort, roughly five DR-DQ haplotypes were treated as single units for association and clustering. Class I and class II HLA loci were covered by the typing at four-digit resolution. A later genetic analysis used genome-wide SNP genotypes for about 65% of the roughly 670 donors, treating that subset as a discovery cohort. Rather than drawing on any new phenotypic data, the later analysis identified candidate immune exposures from TCR beta sequences and the way those sequences occurred across donors. Typing coverage differed by locus: A, B, C, DRB1 and DQB1 were typed in roughly 620-630 donors, DQA1 in about 510, DPA1 in over 600, and DPB1 in roughly 470. Of the approximately 400 genotyped donors, less than 85% were placed in the genetic ancestry cluster associated with self-reported Caucasian donors. Donor age, sex, ethnicity and CMV serostatus were collected together with the repertoire data. A separate validation cohort of approximately 130 different subjects was used in addition to the approximately 700-subject first cohort. All discovery cohort repertoires had been generated on a single sequencing platform. The study combined high-throughput TCR immunosequencing, statistical association of individual TCRs with disease status, and machine learning to predict cytomegalovirus infection status. The study was designed to test whether signatures of past pathogen exposure could be identified by cataloging public T cell receptors. Study-wide findings and limitations: The earlier analysis of approximately 590 of the donors excluded 15 to 20 rarely observed V segments, including chromosome 9 orphons, because counts were too low. Correlated functional status among segregating V segments might reflect linkage disequilibrium, but an unknown experimental factor could not be ruled out. According to a later genetic analysis, donors in an Asian-associated ancestry cluster had fewer N-insertions in productive TCRs than the roughly 670-donor mean. The only immune exposure information available for the cohort was CMV serostatus. According to a later analysis, parvovirus B19, influenza, CMV and Epstein-Barr virus appeared linked to several top co-occurrence clusters. The classifier was reported to diagnose cytomegalovirus status with high specificity and sensitivity in both the original cohort and the validation cohort. Most TCR sequences were observed very rarely across donors, whereas some public TCRs were present in many individuals. In a later analysis, most CMV-associated TCR beta chains were found to appear HLA-restricted, with HLA associations seemingly driven largely by CMV exposure. This cohort had only TCR beta chains sequenced, and the lack of alpha or paired-chain data limited which features could be detected. At a false discovery rate of 0.05, a later analysis linked about 16,000 TCR beta sequences to specific HLA alleles. A total of 150 to 200 TCR beta chains were listed by the study as associated with cytomegalovirus. HLA typing was unavailable for some donors at each locus, so association tests used only the typed subset. When HLA alleles, especially DR and DQ, strongly co-occurred, TCR associations were difficult to assign to individual alleles. In a later genetic analysis, a missense DCLRE1C variant was associated with V-gene and J-gene trimming of TCR beta chains, and the association was replicated in an independent cohort. In vitro tests confirmed that a few of the cytomegalovirus-associated TCR beta chains recognize cytomegalovirus antigens. An earlier analysis of approximately 530 of the donors showed that most TCR beta V segments appeared in productive rearrangements either about 90% or about 30% of the time, which broadly matched IMGT annotations. The sequencing pipeline was judged likely to have produced a cluster of highly shared sequence variants as a technical artifact. It was suggested by the authors that the approach could potentially be generalized to other disease states and immunological phenotypes. In a later analysis, TCR association rates were found to vary across HLA loci, with the most associated TCRs seen for DRB1 alleles and the fewest for HLA-C alleles. A later analysis found that HLA-associated TCR beta chains were more clonally expanded and had lower generation probabilities than equally common non-associated chains. A further reported finding was that TCR beta sequences accurately predicted the HLA-A and HLA-B alleles for most subjects in the first cohort. The presence/absence analyses assumed that sequencing depth was roughly uniform across donors, and that assumption may not be true.

The cohort consisted of 600 to 750 healthy bone marrow donors. Cohort members were all nominally healthy when sampled, although unrecorded immune exposures were likely present. The donor was CMV seropositive and was included in the group of approximately 300 seropositive cohort members. Each donor provided a peripheral blood sample, and peripheral blood mononuclear cells were used for TCR beta sequencing. The Qiagen DNeasy Blood Extraction Kit was used to extract genomic DNA from the blood cell samples. The protocol used for the library was the immunoSEQ multiplex PCR assay. A mixture of 60 forward primers for TCR Vbeta segments and 13 reverse primers for TCR Jbeta segments was used in the multiplex PCR. A multiplex PCR assay on genomic DNA amplified the CDR3 region of rearranged TCR beta genes. On the Illumina HiSeq System, the amplified TCR beta libraries were sequenced as 87-base-pair reads. The authors processed their data as follows. In a later analysis, tens of millions of unique TCR beta chains were counted across the 500 to 850 repertoires, and roughly 10 million of these chains were shared by at least two donors. Raw reads were error-corrected and collapsed into unique sequences by a nearest-neighbor algorithm in which closely related sequences were merged to remove PCR and sequencing errors. CDR3 sequences were aligned to IMGT reference sequences to assign V, D and J gene segments. For a sequence to be retained, at least a six-nucleotide match to both a V gene segment and a J gene segment was required. A rearrangement counted as productive if the CDR3 had no stop codons and remained in frame with V and J, and every other rearrangement counted as non-productive. Following IMGT convention, CDR3 was defined as the stretch from the second conserved V-encoded cysteine up to the conserved J-encoded phenylalanine. In an earlier analysis of 500 to 650 of the donors, sequences lacking an unambiguous match to a single V gene segment were excluded. An earlier analysis of 550 to 650 of the donors classified V segments as functional when productive rearrangements were above 56.7% and as segregating when the standard deviation between donors was above 5%. To diagnose cytomegalovirus status from the catalog of TCR beta chain sequences, a statistical classification framework was built. In a later analysis, V and J genes were assigned by comparing TCR nucleotide sequences against IMGT/GENE-DB human TR gene sequences. In a later analysis, CDR3 sequences and most-parsimonious VDJ recombination scenarios were assigned using the TCRdist pipeline. A later analysis defined each TCR beta chain by its CDR3 amino acid sequence plus V-gene family, and excluded reads lacking a unique V-gene family. A later analysis removed 500 to 650 highly shared, low-generation-probability nucleotide sequences to deal with suspected cross-contamination and a sequencing artifact. For each public chain, a later analysis derived a clonal expansion index from normalized ranks of inferred template counts within each repertoire. In a later analysis, generation probabilities were computed with a VDJ recombination model fitted to out-of-frame rearrangements, and the resulting probabilities were checked against IGoR. A later analysis scored TCR-TCR, TCR-HLA and TCR-CMV co-occurrence with hypergeometric tests, applying a repertoire-size bias correction to TCR pairs. A later analysis estimated false discovery rates by permuting HLA or CMV assignments 20 times. In a later analysis, co-occurring TCRs were grouped using DBSCAN, and TCRdist sequence similarity was added for clustering within HLA-allele-positive subsets. Repertoires with fewer than 30,000 or more than 120,000 public chains were left out of co-occurrence clustering, as were a handful of repertoires with anomalous nucleotide sharing. TCRdb obtained this table from immuneACCESS and retained in-frame rearrangements with V and J assigned. These tables miss some clones; where compared with another copy, unresolved V genes account for less than half of the shortfall, and the remainder is unexplained. The V and J calls and clone size were taken over from that table, and D and trimming were inferred from the DNA. For this sample the table gives some 140,000 clones, of which 82% were detected only once. The leading ten clones occupy around 8.1% of the sample.

This clonotype was obtained from a woman in her 50s in good health and CMV-seropositive. Sequences were obtained from PBMCs.

The CDR3 reads CASSLTGGTHNEQFF. The bases are TGTGCCAGCAGCTTGACGGGAGGTACCCACAATGAGCAGTTCTTC. The V and J genes are TRBV7-8 and TRBJ2-1; 7 bases in between match TRBD2. The germline V gene specifies SGHVS as CDR1 and FQNEAQ as CDR2. Inclusive of the bounding cysteine and phenylalanine, the CDR3 is 15 residues long. The only DNA kept is the CDR3, 45 bases in frame from the first base. V has 3 bases trimmed and J has 5 bases trimmed; junction bases matching no gene number 7.